What follows is one T cell receptor (beta chain) and its context. Germline V gene lookup returns CDR1 SGHNT and CDR2 YYREEE (reference sequence). Trimming at V came to 3 bases and at J to 0 bases, leaving 7 bases not matched to a gene. The CDR3 has 16 amino acids. Clones were read by immunoSEQ multiplex PCR, and TCRdb kept only the in-frame ones, dropping some. This sample has some 160,000 clones; about 83% occur once, and the top ten carry approximately 2%. The data belong to a study of blood T cell repertoires in COVID-19. Sequencing was done on a sample of peripheral blood. The sequence was collected from a woman of 80 years or more with acute or convalescent COVID-19. The V gene is TRBV5-4, the J gene TRBJ2-3, with 7 bases aligning to TRBD2. The CDR3 region has the DNA TGTGCCAGCAGCTCGGATGCGGGAGATAGCACAGATACGCAGTATTTT. Its protein is CASSSDAGDSTDTQYF. Based on the CDR3 plus reference TRBV5-4 and TRBJ2-3, the full variable domain is ETGVTQSPTHLIKTRGQQVTLRCSSQSGHNTVSWYQQALGQGPQFIFQYYREEENGRGNFPPRFSGLQFPNYSSELNVNALELDDSALYLCASSSDAGDSTDTQYFGPGTRLTVL.